These T cell receptor beta chains were read from a single sample in a study of vaccination effects on CD4 cells after COVID-19. Here immunoSEQ multiplex PCR was the method, and the copy in TCRdb shows in-frame clones only, minus some. Seen here are tens of thousands of clones, roughly 74% observed once, and the top ten hold under 3%. These TCRs' antigens remain unknown. The material sequenced was CD4+ T cells from PBMCs cultured without peptide, taken before COVID-19 vaccination. All receptors derive from a human donor who received a COVID-19 vaccine. Each CDR3 is given with its conserved first and last residue. D genes are given only for firm matches.

d_gene | j_gene | v_gene | CDR3aa
- | TRBJ2-7 | TRBV14 | CASSQGVDAWDYEQYF
- | TRBJ2-7 | TRBV29-1 | CSVWNHEQYF
- | TRBJ2-3 | TRBV4-1 | CASSPIFSGTATDTQYF
- | TRBJ1-4 | TRBV19 | CASSPRGARPEKLFF
TRBD1 | TRBJ2-5 | TRBV7-7 | CASSLDRGRETQYF
- | TRBJ1-1 | TRBV28 | CASKATEAFF
TRBD2 | TRBJ2-7 | TRBV9 | CASSVVSGGSSYEQYF
- | TRBJ1-2 | TRBV6-5 | CASRARGEGGYTF
- | TRBJ1-6 | TRBV7-3 | CASSLLGYNSPLHF
- | TRBJ1-1 | TRBV27 | CASRLEGPPRSYPEAFF
TRBD1 | TRBJ1-2 | TRBV7-9 | CASSSGPPGTGGLYTF
- | TRBJ1-4 | TRBV2 | CASVTGLFEKLFF
- | TRBJ2-1 | TRBV10-3 | CAINGGKSNEQFF
TRBD2 | TRBJ2-7 | TRBV4-2 | CASSQDRASGGGYEQYF
- | TRBJ1-1 | TRBV3-1/TRBV3-2 | CASSQVQGGTEAFF
- | TRBJ2-3 | TRBV18 | CASSPPGDTQYF
- | TRBJ1-6 | TRBV2 | CASSESRDTRSPLHF
- | TRBJ2-3 | TRBV28 | CASSSSGPTTDTQYF
- | TRBJ1-2 | TRBV6-6 | CSVTGANYGYTF
- | TRBJ1-6 | TRBV4-3 | CASSPDRNSPLHF
- | TRBJ2-7 | TRBV27 | CASSPGPPRVEQYF
- | TRBJ1-2 | TRBV6-2/TRBV6-3 | CASSYEGRYGYGYTF
TRBD2 | TRBJ2-2 | TRBV19 | CASSLQAGGPGELFF
- | TRBJ2-6 | TRBV2 | CASSRDQSGANVLTF
TRBD1 | TRBJ2-7 | TRBV27 | CASSLRDSQPYEQYF
TRBD2 | TRBJ2-1 | TRBV30 | CAWRPRSGRPDNEQFF
TRBD1 | TRBJ1-1 | TRBV11-2 | CASSSYDRVGWTEAFF
- | TRBJ1-1 | TRBV5-5 | CASSLPGANTEAFF
- | TRBJ2-7 | TRBV20-1 | CSASYLFGTTHEQYF
- | TRBJ2-2 | TRBV19 | CASSVDRPNTGELFF
TRBD2 | TRBJ2-1 | TRBV24-1 | CATSELTSGSLFF
TRBD2 | TRBJ2-2 | TRBV7-6 | CASSLRRGENTGELFF
- | TRBJ2-4 | TRBV30 | CAWRAASGLAKNIQYF
- | TRBJ2-7 | TRBV5-4 | CASSSRVVYEQYF
- | TRBJ2-7 | TRBV4-2 | CASSQGASRSYEQYF
- | TRBJ2-6 | TRBV6-5 | CASSYSIPSGANVLTF
TRBD1 | TRBJ1-2 | TRBV18 | CASSPPLTGVGYTF
- | TRBJ2-3 | TRBV5-1 | CASSSRLVTDTQYF
- | TRBJ1-1 | TRBV29-1 | CSVSNPDTEAFF
- | TRBJ1-2 | TRBV3-1/TRBV3-2 | CASSQDESSRTRRYTF
TRBD1 | TRBJ1-1 | TRBV7-9 | CASSPVDRGKTNTEAFF
- | TRBJ2-1 | TRBV5-5 | CASSLPGPPYNEQFF
TRBD1 | TRBJ1-5 | TRBV2 | CASSEANPPLNRGRQPQHF
- | TRBJ2-7 | TRBV10-1 | CASSVGGGWEQYF
- | TRBJ1-2 | TRBV4-1 | CASSQEIGEGYGYTF
TRBD1 | TRBJ1-1 | TRBV5-4 | CASSTPTGMNTEAFF
- | TRBJ2-3 | TRBV2 | CASSAGLNTDTQYF
- | TRBJ2-7 | TRBV6-1 | CASSERTRVWANEQYF
- | TRBJ1-3 | TRBV3-1/TRBV3-2 | CASSSRTNSGNTIYF
- | TRBJ1-5 | TRBV5-4 | CASSLGLGNQPQHF
TRBD1 | TRBJ2-7 | TRBV6-5 | CASRDRGPYEQYF
- | TRBJ2-5 | TRBV19 | CASSIGGGLQETQYF
- | TRBJ1-3 | TRBV29-1 | CSVLRGNTIYF
TRBD1 | TRBJ1-1 | TRBV2 | CASLLYRGNTEAFF
TRBD1 | TRBJ2-7 | TRBV28 | CASSPGQGVTYEQYF
TRBD2 | TRBJ2-3 | TRBV7-9 | CASSLAGGLGDTQYF
- | TRBJ1-6 | TRBV3-1/TRBV3-2 | CASSHGTANSPLHF
- | TRBJ1-1 | TRBV28 | CASTPFGARGNTEAFF
- | TRBJ1-6 | TRBV12-2 | CASRYCNRGYRDNSPLHF